These 27 T cell receptor beta chains originate from one sample sequenced in a study of blood T cell repertoires in COVID-19. The data were produced by immunoSEQ multiplex PCR, yet TCRdb's version contains in-frame clones alone and is incomplete. Of around 170,000 clones listed, roughly 83% were seen once; the top ten hold over 1.5%. The sequenced sample consisted of peripheral blood. All receptors come from a human donor in a cohort sampled during active COVID-19.

This clone has just one count. The chain uses TRBV19 and TRBJ1-3; no clear D. The CDR3 runs to 15 residues. Germline V gene lookup returns CDR1 LNHDA and CDR2 SQIVND (reference sequence). V shed 4 bases and J shed 1 base, with 11 bases lying between them. The CDR3 nucleotides read TGTGCCAGTAGTACCAGGCTAAGGTCTGGAAACACCATATATTTT. It encodes CASSTRLRSGNTIYF.

This clone was detected only a few times. The chain couples TRBV7-2 to TRBJ2-7; D is unclear. Per germline, CDR1 SGHTA and CDR2 FQGNSA. The V gene lost 6 bases and the J gene lost 4 bases, with 10 bases spanning the gap. The CDR3 has 12 amino acids. The DNA of the CDR3 is TGTGCCAGCAGTCACCGCCTATACGAGCAGTACTTC. This gives the protein CASSHRLYEQYF. Using reference TRBV7-2 and TRBJ2-7 for the parts outside the CDR3, the full variable domain is GAGVSQSPSNKVTEKGKDVELRCDPISGHTALYWYRQSLGQGLEFLIYFQGNSAPDKSGLPSDRFSAERTGGSVSTLTIQRTQQEDSAVYLCASSHRLYEQYFGPGTRLTVT.

In its sample, this clone was seen once. The chain recombines TRBV27 with TRBJ1-6, with D possibly TRBD1 on 5 matching bases. V was trimmed by 6 bases and J by 9 bases, leaving 15 bases between them. This CDR3 spans 14 amino acids. Germline V lookup: CDR1 MNHEY, CDR2 SMNVEV (reference sequence). The CDR3 DNA reads TGTGCCAGCAGCCCTCCCCTCGGGGGTTCACCCCTCCACTTT. Amino acid sequence: CASSPPLGGSPLHF.

J is TRBJ2-3 and V is TRBV18; 8 bases are shared with TRBD2. Per germline, CDR1 KGHSH and CDR2 LQKENI. The CDR3 consists of 15 residues. V was pared by 3 bases and J by 0 bases, with 2 bases of the junction left unmatched. The CDR3 loop reads CASSPGLGSTDTQYF. The DNA for the CDR3 is TGTGCCAGCTCACCGGGACTAGGAAGCACAGATACGCAGTATTTT. Based on the CDR3 plus reference TRBV18 and TRBJ2-3, the full variable domain is NAGVMQNPRHLVRRRGQEARLRCSPMKGHSHVYWYRQLPEEGLKFMVYLQKENIIDESGMPKERFSAEFPKEGPSILRIQQVVRGDSAAYFCASSPGLGSTDTQYFGPGTRLTVL.

This chain links TRBV9 with TRBJ2-6; D is possibly TRBD1 (5 bases). The CDR3 covers 19 residues. CDR1 is SGDLS, CDR2 YYNGEE, per germline. The germline V and J ends were trimmed by 3 bases and 1 base, with 20 bases remaining between them. The CDR3 region has the DNA TGTGCCAGCAGCGCCCCCAGCCAGGGCATTCGATCTGGGGCCAACGTCCTGACTTTC. Its translation is CASSAPSQGIRSGANVLTF.

This chain uses TRBV2 with TRBJ2-6; 16 positions match TRBD2. CDR3 size: 18 residues. Germline V gene sequence: CDR1 SNHLY, CDR2 FYNNEI. The ends lost 6 bases at V and 2 bases at J; junction bases unmatched: 4. DNA of the CDR3: TGTGCCAGCAGGCCGGGACTAGCGGGAGGGCCTGGGGCCAACGTCCTGACTTTC. Residues: CASRPGLAGGPGANVLTF.

The chain has TRBV7-9 and TRBJ1-1; D gene unclear. V was cut by 0 bases and J by 1 base, with 12 bases left in between. There are 16 residues in the CDR3. The germline V gene encodes CDR1 SEHNR and CDR2 FQNEAQ (reference sequence). DNA of the CDR3: TGTGCCAGCAGCTTAGCGCGAACAGCTAAGAACACTGAAGCTTTCTTT. It translates to CASSLARTAKNTEAFF.

The rearrangement uses TRBV4-3 and TRBJ1-4; D is possibly TRBD1 (5 bases). This CDR3 comprises 20 residues. V lost 0 bases to trimming and J lost 0 bases, with 20 bases between them. Germline lookup yields CDR1 LGHNA and CDR2 YSLEER. The CDR3 DNA follows: TGCGCCAGCAGCCAAGATTCAGGGCGTCACTTAGCCGCAACTAATGAAAAACTGTTTTTT. This encodes CASSQDSGRHLAATNEKLFF.

The V gene is TRBV2, the J gene TRBJ1-5; 7 bases are shared with TRBD1. The junction had 5 bases not matched to a gene; V was cut back by 4 bases and J by 2 bases. This CDR3 contains 15 residues. Per germline, CDR1 SNHLY and CDR2 FYNNEI. The CDR3 protein is CASSGQGSGNQPQHF. For the CDR3, the DNA is TGTGCCAGCAGTGGACAGGGTTCGGGCAATCAGCCCCAGCATTTT.

This chain uses TRBV6-5 with TRBJ1-5; weak D call: TRBD1 (5 bases). There are 15 residues in the CDR3. CDR1 MNHEY and CDR2 SVGAGI come from the germline V gene. The ends were cut back, 8 bases at V and 5 bases at J, with 19 bases in the middle. In DNA form, the CDR3 reads TGTGCCAGCTCCCAGGGCCCTCTGGCGGATCAGCCCCAGCATTTT. Translated, it gives CASSQGPLADQPQHF.

This rearrangement joins TRBV6-6 to TRBJ2-7; D not certain. Germline assignment: CDR1 MNHNY and CDR2 SVGAGI (reference sequence). The CDR3 contains 14 residues. V lost 4 bases to trimming and J lost 1 base, with 11 bases between them. The chain's CDR3 is CASSSGRLSYEQYF. As DNA, the CDR3 is TGTGCCAGCAGTTCTGGCAGGCTATCCTACGAGCAGTACTTC.

The V gene is TRBV6-5, the J gene TRBJ2-1, with TRBD1 matching over 9 bases. The germline V gene has CDR1 MNHEY and CDR2 SVGAGI. Germline trimming cut 5 bases from V and 6 bases from J; bases unmatched to any gene: 8. The CDR3 consists of 15 residues. The CDR3 protein is CASSKQGASGNEQFF. CDR3 sequence (DNA): TGTGCCAGCAGTAAACAGGGGGCCTCGGGCAATGAGCAGTTCTTC.

This clone has only one observation. In DNA, the CDR3 is TGTGCCAGCAGCTTGAGAGCGAACACTGAAGCTTTCTTT. Translated: CASSLRANTEAFF. The rearrangement uses TRBV5-5 and TRBJ1-1; the D is unclear. From germline, CDR1 is SGHKS and CDR2 YYEKEE (reference sequence). This CDR3 region has 13 residues. The V gene lost 1 base and the J gene lost 1 base, with 5 bases spanning the gap.

This chain links TRBV5-1 with TRBJ1-5; a weak D match, TRBD1 (6 bases). Germline V gives CDR1 SGHRS, CDR2 YFSETQ. CDR3 length equals 13 residues. Deletions cut 4 bases from V and 6 bases from J, with 11 bases between. CDR3 coding DNA: TGCGCCAGCAGCCTAACAGGGCTTCAGCCCCAGCATTTT. Translating gives CASSLTGLQPQHF.

The chain employs TRBV7-9 and TRBJ2-7; possible D gene TRBD1, 6 bases. The CDR3 totals 13 residues. Germline values: CDR1 SEHNR, CDR2 FQNEAQ (reference sequence). Deletions cut 6 bases from V and 1 base from J, with 10 bases between. In DNA, the CDR3 is TGTGCCAGCAGATCGGACAGTTCCTACGAGCAGTACTTC. It specifies CASRSDSSYEQYF.

V gene TRBV11-2 combines with J gene TRBJ2-1; TRBD2 matches at 16 bases. This CDR3 comprises 18 residues. V gave up 5 bases and J gave up 4 bases; unmatched junction bases: 8. Germline loops: CDR1 SGHAT, CDR2 FQNNGV. The CDR3 DNA follows: TGTGCCAGCAGCGTGGGACTAGCGGGAGGGCGCGGGTACAATGAGCAGTTCTTC. The encoded protein is CASSVGLAGGRGYNEQFF.

A single count supports this clone. V and J are TRBV19 and TRBJ2-6, with D maybe TRBD1 (6 bases). Germline values: CDR1 LNHDA, CDR2 SQIVND (reference sequence). The CDR3 runs to 15 residues. Trimming shortened V by 4 bases and J by 0 bases, and 7 bases separated the two germline ends. This CDR3 reads CASSTDSSGANVLTF. The CDR3 DNA sequence: TGTGCCAGTAGTACGGACAGCTCTGGGGCCAACGTCCTGACTTTC.

The chain is built from TRBV14 and TRBJ2-7; the D gene is possibly TRBD1 (5 bases). The CDR3 length is 15 residues. Germline-derived CDR1 and CDR2 are SGHDN and FVKESK. V gave up 2 bases and J gave up 0 bases, with 11 bases separating them. CDR3 protein: CASSQMGPHSYEQYF. The CDR3 bases are TGTGCCAGCAGCCAAATGGGGCCCCACTCCTACGAGCAGTACTTC.

Here the CDR3 reads CASSATGIGSSYNSPLHF. The DNA of the CDR3 is TGTGCCAGTAGTGCCACAGGGATTGGGAGCTCCTATAATTCACCCCTCCACTTT. The chain has TRBV19 and TRBJ1-6; maybe TRBD1 (6 bases). This CDR3 comprises 18 residues. From germline, CDR1 is LNHDA and CDR2 SQIVND (reference sequence). V dropped 5 bases and J dropped 0 bases, with 17 bases sitting between them.

V and J are TRBV14 and TRBJ2-7; D might be TRBD2 (5 bases). The germline CDR1 and CDR2 sequences are SGHDN and FVKESK. Trimming cost V 1 base and J 4 bases, with 11 bases left between them. The CDR3 is 14 amino acids. The CDR3 reads CASSQGVWRYEQYF. CDR3 nucleotide sequence: TGTGCCAGCAGCCAAGGGGTATGGAGGTACGAGCAGTACTTC.

The V gene is TRBV13, the J gene TRBJ2-1; D perhaps matches TRBD1 (6 bases). V was clipped by 5 bases and J by 0 bases, with 14 bases between them. Germline values: CDR1 PRHDT, CDR2 FYEKMQ (reference sequence). The CDR3 extends over 16 amino acids. DNA for the CDR3: TGTGCCAGCAGCATTCTTGACAGGAGCTCCTACAATGAGCAGTTCTTC. Translating it yields CASSILDRSSYNEQFF.

This clone was recorded a few times. J is TRBJ2-7 and V is TRBV9, with 10 positions matching TRBD2. Trimming at V came to 0 bases and at J to 6 bases, leaving 6 bases not matched to a gene. The CDR3 loop spans 15 amino acids. Germline assignment: CDR1 SGDLS and CDR2 YYNGEE. CDR3 loop: CASSVELAGAGEQYF. CDR3 in DNA: TGTGCCAGCAGCGTAGAGCTAGCGGGAGCAGGCGAGCAGTACTTC.

Comments on this clone: An end of the junction differs from the germline gene, which may be a read error. The rearrangement uses TRBV29-1 and TRBJ2-7; TRBD2 matches at 7 bases. Germline V gene lookup returns CDR1 SQVTM and CDR2 ANQGSEA. The CDR3 sequence is 15 residues long. In nucleotides, the CDR3 is TGCAGCGTAGAAGAAAGGACGGGAGGCTCCTACGAGCAGTACTTC. This gives the protein CSVEERTGGSYEQYF.

This CDR3 is CASSLKSPTGVDQPQHF. The CDR3 DNA follows: TGTGCCAGCAGTTTAAAAAGCCCCACAGGGGTTGACCAGCCCCAGCATTTT. This rearrangement joins TRBV27 to TRBJ1-5, with 7 bases identical to TRBD1. V shed 2 bases and J 7 bases; nucleotides not matched to a gene: 14. CDR3 length: 17 residues. Germline-derived CDR1 and CDR2 are MNHEY and SMNVEV (reference sequence).

This chain joins TRBV11-2 and TRBJ2-7, with D maybe TRBD2 (6 bases). V was cut by 1 base and J by 4 bases, with 11 bases left in between. The CDR3 has 14 amino acids. Germline V gene lookup returns CDR1 SGHAT and CDR2 FQNNGV. As DNA, the CDR3 is TGTGCCAGCAGCTTAGGCGGGACTCAATACGAGCAGTACTTC. This encodes CASSLGGTQYEQYF.

This clone was observed a handful of times. V usage is TRBV27 and J usage is TRBJ1-3, with D possibly matching TRBD1 (6 bases). The CDR3 covers 14 residues. V lost 6 bases and J lost 0, with 9 bases in between. In germline, CDR1 is MNHEY, CDR2 SMNVEV (reference sequence). CDR3 in amino acids: CASSSGDSGNTIYF. In DNA form, the CDR3 reads TGTGCCAGCAGCTCAGGGGACTCTGGAAACACCATATATTTT.

The chain links TRBV12-3 or TRBV12-4 to TRBJ2-3, with D uncertain. V was cut by 1 base and J by 2 bases, with 4 bases left in between. This CDR3 contains 13 residues. The CDR3 DNA is TGTGCCAGCAGTTTAGGCGCCACAGATACGCAGTATTTT. This encodes CASSLGATDTQYF.